This T cell receptor (beta chain) was captured in a study of identifying expanded T cells in peripheral blood. Study findings and constraints: Over approximately two and four weeks, about 17 and 20 clones changed, versus approximately 1.1 between replicates. Variance in clone template counts between approximately two-week samples significantly increased with total template count across all healthy donors.

During the collection period, no donor immune events like infections were recorded. V lost 4 bases, J lost 5 bases, and 6 bases lay in between. CDR1 is SGHTS, CDR2 YDEGEE, per germline. The CDR3 length is 12 residues. Assay: immunoSEQ multiplex PCR; the TCRdb copy retains only in-frame clones and omits some. The table records 120,000 or so clones, roughly 82% of them present only once. This clone occurred once. The antigen is undetermined. Sequenced sample: blood. The receptor's source is a person aged 18 to 70 in good health. V gene TRBV5-8 combines with J gene TRBJ2-2, with a possible D match to TRBD2 (6 bases). CDR3 coding DNA: TGTGCCAGCAGCCGGGGGACCGGGGAGCTGTTTTTT. It is translated as CASSRGTGELFF.